The clone carrying this T cell receptor (beta chain) has ten or more counts. The data were taken from a study of naive and memory T cell subsets. Both TRBC1 and TRBC2 were covered by a beta constant-region primer of two equimolar oligonucleotides. Ligation attached a single-stranded oligonucleotide with a 12-nucleotide UMI and the SP2 primer to the cDNA 3' end. TCRdb ran MiXCR on the UMI-ligation and nested PCR reads and lists one entry per CDR3 protein. The repertoire holds 130,000 to 150,000 distinct CDR3 sequences, with about 17% as singletons. Cells stained for CD3, CD4, CD8, CD45RA and CD27 were sorted into four subsets. This CDR3 has 11 residues. CDR1 is DFQATT and CDR2 is SNEGSKA in the germline V gene (reference sequence). V gave up 4 bases and J gave up 12 bases; unmatched junction bases: 5.

The source is a human donor in good health. Source material: naive CD4+ T cells from blood. The chain combines TRBV20-1 with TRBJ2-1, with 8 positions matching TRBD2. CDR3: CSANLAGPQFF. The CDR3 coding sequence is TGCAGTGCTAACTTAGCGGGGCCGCAGTTCTTC.